The clone carrying this T cell receptor (beta chain) was seen at least ten times. Its antigen is undetermined. Library construction for TCR beta used iRepertoire HTBI primers and Arm-PCR of CDR3 regions. TCRdb processed the multiplex PCR reads anew with MiXCR; each CDR3 protein has one entry. Of a few hundred thousand distinct CDR3 sequences listed, about 18% were seen once; the top ten hold 14%. The data are from a study of regulatory T cells in long-lasting Graves disease. Notes on the study in general: Newly diagnosed disease favored TRBV20-1 and TRBJ2-1 over persistent disease.

The time point: newly diagnosed GD, antithyroid drugs for less than 3 months. Construction of the TCR library relied on RNA isolated from PBMCs. V dropped 3 bases and J dropped 0 bases, with 12 bases sitting between them. In germline, CDR1 is SGHTA, CDR2 FQGTGA. The CDR3 spans 16 residues. The same specimen was also included in a second study, on T cells in Graves' hyperthyroidism and ophthalmopathy. This second study notes: Uncontrolled infections, other autoimmune diseases, pregnancy or lactation led to exclusion of patients. Researchers ran a first-round RT-PCR on the TCR CDR3 using the HTBI primer set.

This clonotype was sampled from a young woman with Graves disease. The chain couples TRBV7-3 to TRBJ2-1; D not resolved. The specimen was peripheral blood mononuclear cells (PBMCs), collected at new diagnosis, from a patient treated with antithyroid drugs. The CDR3 nucleotides are TGTGCCAGCAGCTTGGCGGTGGCTAGCTCCTACAATGAGCAGTTCTTC. This gives the protein CASSLAVASSYNEQFF.